This T cell receptor beta chain was captured in a study of shared clonotypes between healthy human individuals. Looking at the study overall: Samples came from two female and three male donors aged 18 to 49.

Measured with immunoSEQ multiplex PCR; TCRdb has only the in-frame clones, and not every one. The sample lists about 610,000 clones, approximately 96% occurring once. CD8 cells regarded as naive lacked CD45RO, were positively chosen for CCR7, and omitted terminally differentiated effector memory CD45RA+ cells. This receptor was obtained from a woman in her 30s in good health. The sample taken for sequencing was naive CD8+ T cells sorted from blood.

CDR3 coding DNA: TGTGCCAGCAGGGATACTAGCGGGAGTTTCCAAGAGACCCAGTACTTC. It is translated as CASRDTSGSFQETQYF. The chain links TRBV13 to TRBJ2-5; 11 bases map to TRBD2. This CDR3 spans 16 amino acids. Germline trimming cut 6 bases from V and 1 base from J; bases unmatched to any gene: 7. The germline CDR1 and CDR2 sequences are PRHDT and FYEKMQ (reference sequence).